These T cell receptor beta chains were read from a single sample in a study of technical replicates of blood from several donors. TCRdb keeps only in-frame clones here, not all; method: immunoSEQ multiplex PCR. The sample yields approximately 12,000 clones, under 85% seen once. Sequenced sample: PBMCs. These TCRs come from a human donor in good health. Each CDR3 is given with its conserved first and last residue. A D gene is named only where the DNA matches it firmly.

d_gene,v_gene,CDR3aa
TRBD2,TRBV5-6,CASREGSSYEQYF
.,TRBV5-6,CASSLNGLYGYTF
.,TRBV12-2,CASRLNSHFSYEQYF
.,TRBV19,CASAQMGGRPEAFF
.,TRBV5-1,CASRLDSTQPQHF
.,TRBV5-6,CASSFSQGEGYEQYF
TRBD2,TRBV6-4,CASSPGTRGADTQYF
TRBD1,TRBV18,CASSPRGQGGETQYF
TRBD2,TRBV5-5,CASRGLAGVNEQFF
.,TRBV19,CASSIEGSSSNEQFF
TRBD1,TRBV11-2,CASSWGQGNTEAFF
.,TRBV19,CASSIAPGGNYGYTF
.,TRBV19,CASSPGWGLYEQYF
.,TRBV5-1,CASSRGQASYEQYF
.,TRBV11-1,CASSFVASGTEAFF
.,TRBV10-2,CASKRTGSYNEQFF
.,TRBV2,CARHSSGANVLTF
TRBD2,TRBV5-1,CASSRTSGIAGTDTQYF
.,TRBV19,CASSQQVSYEQYF
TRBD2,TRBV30,CAWSVRGRDTQYF
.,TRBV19,CASSIGRANNEQFF
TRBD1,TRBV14,CASSQGSGGQAYF
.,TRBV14,CASRYQPGLGGNEQFF
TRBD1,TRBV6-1,CASLQPGQGGYGYTF
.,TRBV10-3,CAISERQMNTEAFF
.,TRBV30,CAWIRGLSNYGYTF
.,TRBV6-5,CASSLASGANVLTF
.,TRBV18,CASSPGQNYEQYF